Listed here are 21 T cell receptor beta chains from one sample, sequenced in a study of technical replicates of blood from four donors. TCRdb's copy holds only in-frame clones and misses some; the assay was immunoSEQ multiplex PCR. This sample has 73,000 or so clones, with 91% found just once. Sequencing was carried out using T cells isolated from PBMCs. Receptors were obtained from a human donor in good health.

V gene TRBV19 combines with J gene TRBJ2-7, with D perhaps matching TRBD1 (6 bases). Looked up from germline, CDR1 is LNHDA and CDR2 is SQIVND (reference sequence). V was shortened by 3 bases and J by 3 bases, with 9 bases between the two germline ends. The CDR3 totals 13 residues. As DNA, the CDR3 is TGTGCCAGTAGTATGGGCAGGGGCTACGAGCAGTACTTC. Amino acids: CASSMGRGYEQYF.

The CDR3 DNA follows: TGCAGCGTTGAAGGTGGGACAGGGGGCTCCTACGAGCAGTACTTC. Translated: CSVEGGTGGSYEQYF. The chain carries TRBV29-1 and TRBJ2-7, with 11 bases aligning to TRBD1. The CDR3 spans 15 residues. Trimming cost V 1 base and J 0 bases; bases outside gene matches: 2. CDR1 is SQVTM, CDR2 ANQGSEA, per germline.

The chain is built from TRBV7-8 and TRBJ2-7, with no clear D. Germline CDR1 is SGHVS and CDR2 is FQNEAQ. This CDR3 is 15 amino acids long. V lost 0 bases and J lost 2, with 11 bases in between. CDR3 amino acids: CASSLAYPYPYEQYF. The CDR3 nucleotides are TGTGCCAGCAGCTTAGCTTACCCCTATCCCTACGAGCAGTACTTC.

The J gene is TRBJ2-1, the V gene TRBV27, with 7 bases matching TRBD2. The germline gives CDR1 MNHEY, CDR2 SMNVEV (reference sequence). J was trimmed by 5 bases and V by 2 bases; bases with no gene match: 6. The CDR3 totals 15 residues. The CDR3 region has the DNA TGTGCCAGCAGTTTAGTTGCGGGAGCGAACAATGAGCAGTTCTTC. Protein sequence: CASSLVAGANNEQFF.

The chain employs TRBV5-4 and TRBJ2-7; D perhaps matches TRBD2 (6 bases). Germline V gives CDR1 SGHNT, CDR2 YYREEE (reference sequence). Trimming removed 1 base from V and 0 bases from J, with 8 bases in between. The CDR3 totals 14 residues. For the CDR3, the DNA is TGTGCCAGCAGCTTGACGGGGGTCTCCTACGAGCAGTACTTC. Encoded protein: CASSLTGVSYEQYF.

The table lists this clone with a few counts. The V call is TRBV6-1, the J call TRBJ1-6; TRBD1 is a possible D gene (5 bases). Germline-derived CDR1 and CDR2 are MNHNS and SASEGT. The CDR3 runs to 16 residues. Trimming left V 1 base short and J 7 bases short, with 14 bases between. CDR3 loop: CASSEGGGRDNSPLHF. For the CDR3, the DNA is TGTGCCAGCAGTGAAGGGGGAGGCAGGGACAATTCACCCCTCCACTTT.

This sequence joins TRBV11-2 and TRBJ1-1, with 8 nucleotides matching TRBD1. The trim removed 5 bases at V and 5 bases at J, leaving 10 bases unmatched. In germline, CDR1 is SGHAT, CDR2 FQNNGV. The CDR3 sequence is 15 residues long. The DNA of the CDR3 is TGTGCCAGCAGCAATGCAGGGGGCGGGAGAACTGAAGCTTTCTTT. It translates to CASSNAGGGRTEAFF.

The CDR3 sequence is CASSGLPQVTDYSNQPQHF. CDR3 nucleotide sequence: TGCGCCAGCAGCGGCCTCCCCCAGGTTACCGATTATAGCAATCAGCCCCAGCATTTT. V gene TRBV4-1 combines with J gene TRBJ1-5; D call uncertain. The germline V gene has CDR1 MGHRA and CDR2 YSYEKL. V gave up 5 bases and J gave up 0 bases, with 23 bases separating them. The CDR3 has 19 residues.

The chain joins TRBV14 to TRBJ2-5; TRBD1 aligns across 9 bases. Germline assignment: CDR1 SGHDN and CDR2 FVKESK. V lost 4 bases, J lost 1 base, and 1 base stayed unmatched. The CDR3 covers 14 residues. The CDR3 coding sequence is TGTGCCAGCAGCCCGACAGGGGGCCAAGAGACCCAGTACTTC. The encoded protein is CASSPTGGQETQYF.

On this clone itself: Sequence at one end of the junction differs from germline and may be a read error. The V call is TRBV11-2, the J call TRBJ2-1; a possible D gene is TRBD1 (6 bases). From germline, CDR1 is SGHAT and CDR2 FQNNGV. The CDR3 has 13 amino acids. The CDR3: CASSLGGGPFLLF. CDR3 sequence (DNA): TGTGCCAGCAGCTTAGGTGGGGGCCCTTTCCTCCTCTTC. The full variable domain, completed using reference TRBV11-2 and TRBJ2-1, is EAGVAQSPRYKIIEKRQSVAFWCNPISGHATLYWYQQILGQGPKLLIQFQNNGVVDDSQLPKDRFSAERLKGVDSTLKIQPAKLEDSAVYLCASSLGGGPFLLFGPGTRLTVL.

This chain links TRBV27 with TRBJ2-7, with D possibly being TRBD1 (6 bases). CDR1 is MNHEY and CDR2 is SMNVEV in the germline V gene (reference sequence). The V gene lost 5 bases and the J gene lost 7 bases, with 12 bases spanning the gap. The CDR3 consists of 12 residues. Here the CDR3 reads CASSLTGSEQYF. CDR3 sequence (DNA): TGTGCCAGCAGTCTCACAGGGTCGGAGCAGTACTTC.

The chain recombines TRBV28 with TRBJ2-2; D is ambiguous. Trimming removed 6 bases at V and 5 bases at J, with 13 bases between. CDR3 size: 14 residues. CDR1 is MDHEN and CDR2 is SYDVKM in the germline V gene. CDR3 DNA sequence: TGTGCCAGCAGCCCTCCTACAGTAACCGGGGAGCTGTTTTTT. Translating it yields CASSPPTVTGELFF.

The chain joins TRBV15 to TRBJ2-2; D may be TRBD2 (5 bases). The CDR3 sequence is 15 residues long. Germline lookup yields CDR1 LNHNV and CDR2 YYDKDF (reference sequence). Trimming shortened V by 1 base and J by 2 bases, and 8 bases separated the two germline ends. CDR3 DNA: TGTGCCACCAGCAGAGGACTACTTAACACCGGGGAGCTGTTTTTT. Its protein product is CATSRGLLNTGELFF.

The chain uses TRBV5-1 and TRBJ2-7; no definite D call. V lost 0 bases and J 2 bases, leaving 12 bases between the germline ends. Germline V gene data show CDR1 as SGHRS and CDR2 as YFSETQ. The CDR3 sequence is 15 residues long. CDR3 in DNA: TGCGCCAGCAGCTTGGTATCGGGTTATACCTACGAGCAGTACTTC. The encoded protein is CASSLVSGYTYEQYF.

The chain carries TRBV30 and TRBJ2-5, with 7 bases lining up with TRBD1. Germline lookup yields CDR1 GTSNPN and CDR2 SVGIG (reference sequence). The CDR3 consists of 13 residues. Trimming at V came to 3 bases and at J to 4 bases, leaving 5 bases not matched to a gene. The CDR3 is CAWRTGSRETQYF. In DNA form, the CDR3 reads TGTGCCTGGAGGACAGGGTCAAGAGAGACCCAGTACTTC. The full variable domain, completed using reference TRBV30 and TRBJ2-5, is SQTIHQWPATLVQPVGSPLSLECTVEGTSNPNLYWYRQAAGRGLQLLFYSVGIGQISSEVPQNLSASRPQDRQFILSSKKLLLSDSGFYLCAWRTGSRETQYFGPGTRLLVL.

The chain uses TRBV6-1 and TRBJ1-4; 10 nucleotides line up with TRBD1. Germline CDR1 is MNHNS and CDR2 is SASEGT. The CDR3 sequence is 15 residues long. V lost 6 bases, J lost 0 bases, and 1 base stayed unmatched. CDR3 in amino acids: CASRDRGATNEKLFF. The DNA for the CDR3 is TGTGCCAGCAGGGACAGGGGGGCAACTAATGAAAAACTGTTTTTT.

The chain combines TRBV11-2 with TRBJ2-5, with TRBD2 matching over 9 bases. From germline, CDR1 is SGHAT and CDR2 FQNNGV. The junction had 9 bases not matched to a gene; V was cut back by 4 bases and J by 3 bases. CDR3 length: 16 amino acids. CDR3 region: CASSSPGASGEETQYF. The CDR3, as DNA: TGTGCCAGCAGCTCCCCGGGAGCTAGCGGGGAAGAGACCCAGTACTTC.

This rearrangement joins TRBV5-4 to TRBJ1-1, with unresolved D. Germline V lookup: CDR1 SGHNT, CDR2 YYREEE (reference sequence). The CDR3 extends over 14 amino acids. V was pared by 3 bases and J by 11 bases, with 20 bases between. CDR3 in DNA: TGTGCCAGCAGCTCTTCCTCGTCCGGGGTGGCGGCTTTCTTT. Amino acids: CASSSSSSGVAAFF.

The chain has TRBV7-9 and TRBJ1-3; 7 nucleotides line up with TRBD1. CDR3 length: 16 residues. Germline V gives CDR1 SEHNR, CDR2 FQNEAQ (reference sequence). Unmatched junction bases numbered 7, after V lost 1 base and J lost 4 bases. CDR3 nucleotide sequence: TGTGCCAGCAGCTTAGAGGACAGGCTGTTGGGAAACACCATATATTTT. Its protein is CASSLEDRLLGNTIYF.

The chain combines TRBV11-3 with TRBJ1-1; D unresolved. This CDR3 contains 14 residues. V was trimmed by 1 base and J by 5 bases, leaving 11 bases between them. The V gene's germline CDR1 is SGHNT and CDR2 YENEEA. The chain's CDR3 is CASSLGRLVTEAFF. The CDR3 DNA reads TGTGCCAGCAGCTTAGGGAGGTTGGTTACTGAAGCTTTCTTT.

The chain has TRBV5-5 and TRBJ2-5, with D perhaps TRBD2 (6 bases). Germline V gene lookup returns CDR1 SGHKS and CDR2 YYEKEE (reference sequence). CDR3 length equals 15 residues. Deletions cut 5 bases from V and 2 bases from J, with 16 bases between. The CDR3 DNA is TGTGCCAGCAGGGTGGGGGGTGCATTTCAAGAGACCCAGTACTTC. Amino acids: CASRVGGAFQETQYF.